This T cell receptor beta chain was sequenced during a study of cytomegalovirus exposure and HLA in healthy donors. Study context: An analysis done earlier identified more than 90 million unique TCR beta sequences from about 179 million T cells.

The donors, nominally healthy at sampling, likely had unrecorded immune exposures. The PCR had 60 Vbeta and 13 Jbeta primers. Clones were read by immunoSEQ multiplex PCR, and TCRdb kept only the in-frame ones, dropping some. The sample has some 190,000 clones; roughly 85% are singletons. The CDR3 has 13 amino acids. V dropped 6 bases and J dropped 4; count of bases not matched to a gene: 5. CDR1 and CDR2 from the germline V gene are MNHEY and SMNVEV (reference sequence). The chain links TRBV27 to TRBJ2-7, with 8 nucleotides matching TRBD1. The specimen was PBMCs. This clonotype was obtained from a boy aged 2 to 9 in good health and CMV-seronegative. The CDR3 is CASSPQGGYEQYF. Written as DNA, the CDR3 is TGTGCCAGCAGCCCACAGGGGGGATACGAGCAGTACTTC.